Presented here are 28 T cell receptor beta chains from one specimen sequenced in a study of vaccination and CD4 T cells after COVID-19. These receptors' antigens are unknown. Sequenced with the Oncomine TCR Beta short-read assay was DNA taken from cultured CD4+ T cells. From the PCR reads, TCRdb called clonotypes with MiXCR, one entry per CDR3 protein. Found here are over 10,000 distinct CDR3 sequences, 75% of them singletons; the top ten hold about a tenth. The treatment denotes: roughly ten-day PBMC culture with coronavirus spike peptide pools or control peptides (ViraFEST assay). The sequenced material came from CD4+ T cells from blood, cultured in vitro. Every receptor here comes from a human donor who had recovered from COVID-19.

The chain joins TRBV20-1 to TRBJ1-5, with no clear D. The V and J ends lost 1 base and 2 bases respectively, with 12 bases between them. The V gene's germline CDR1 is DFQATT and CDR2 SNEGSKA (reference sequence). This CDR3 spans 15 amino acids. The CDR3 DNA is TGCAGTGCTAGAGGGACGGGATGGCGCAATCAGCCCCAGCATTTT. Translating it yields CSARGTGWRNQPQHF.

This clonotype occurred once. This sequence joins TRBV7-2 and TRBJ1-2; D remains unclear. Deletions cut 0 bases from V and 5 bases from J, with 13 bases between. There are 15 residues in the CDR3. Germline V CDR1 and CDR2: SGHTA, FQGNSA. The CDR3 loop is CASSLAVGLGYGYTF. CDR3 DNA sequence: TGTGCCAGCAGCTTAGCAGTGGGGTTAGGGTATGGCTACACCTTC.

This chain connects TRBV6-1 to TRBJ1-3, with unresolved D. The CDR3 runs to 13 residues. Trimming cost V 8 bases and J 4 bases, with 12 bases left between them. CDR1 is MNHNS and CDR2 is SASEGT in the germline V gene. The CDR3 nucleotides read TGTGCCAGCCGGACTGGCCCAGGAAACACCATATATTTT. Its translation: CASRTGPGNTIYF.

This chain links TRBV11-2 with TRBJ2-5, with D hard to call. The CDR3 is 14 amino acids. Germline V gene data show CDR1 as SGHAT and CDR2 as FQNNGV. Trimming stripped 0 bases from V and 1 base from J, with 6 bases between. The CDR3 region has the DNA TGTGCCAGCAGCTTAGATCTCATCCAAGAGACCCAGTACTTC. Protein product: CASSLDLIQETQYF. Based on the CDR3 plus reference TRBV11-2 and TRBJ2-5, the full variable domain is EAGVAQSPRYKIIEKRQSVAFWCNPISGHATLYWYQQILGQGPKLLIQFQNNGVVDDSQLPKDRFSAERLKGVDSTLKIQPAKLEDSAVYLCASSLDLIQETQYFGPGTRLLVL.

The chain has TRBV7-9 and TRBJ1-3; D unresolved. Germline CDR1 is SEHNR and CDR2 is FQNEAQ (reference sequence). The ends were cut back, 7 bases at V and 8 bases at J, with 15 bases in the middle. The CDR3 contains 13 residues. CDR3 residues: CASTFLLQDTIYF. The CDR3 DNA reads TGTGCCAGCACCTTTTTACTTCAGGACACCATATATTTT.

The chain has TRBV18 and TRBJ2-5; no clear D. This CDR3 region has 12 residues. V was shortened by 0 bases and J by 6 bases, with 5 bases between the two germline ends. Germline-derived CDR1 and CDR2 are KGHSH and LQKENI. The chain's CDR3 is CASSPPKKTQYF. CDR3 nucleotides: TGTGCCAGCTCACCACCGAAAAAGACCCAGTACTTC.

V is TRBV28 and J is TRBJ2-3, with 10 positions matching TRBD2. The V gene end was trimmed by 8 bases and the J gene end by 1 base; junction bases not matched to a gene: 6. Germline-derived CDR1 and CDR2 are MDHEN and SYDVKM. This CDR3 contains 15 residues. The CDR3 loop reads CASGQTSGGTDTQYF. CDR3 nucleotides: TGTGCCAGCGGACAAACTAGCGGGGGCACAGATACGCAGTATTTT.

V and J are TRBV20-1 and TRBJ2-7; possibly TRBD2 for D (5 bases). V was pared by 3 bases and J by 0 bases, with 12 bases between. This CDR3 comprises 14 residues. The germline V gene encodes CDR1 DFQATT and CDR2 SNEGSKA (reference sequence). CDR3 in DNA: TGCAGTGCTAGTGTCGCGGGCCGCTCCTACGAGCAGTACTTC. Encoded protein: CSASVAGRSYEQYF.

This chain joins TRBV6-5 and TRBJ1-6; TRBD1 matches 9 bases. The CDR3 is 16 residues long. Germline CDR1 MNHEY, CDR2 SVGAGI. The V gene end was trimmed by 2 bases and the J gene end by 7 bases; junction bases not matched to a gene: 6. This CDR3 reads CASSYLRDRANSPLHF. The CDR3 DNA reads as TGTGCCAGCAGTTACCTCCGGGACAGGGCAAATTCACCCCTCCACTTT.

The rearrangement joins TRBV30 to TRBJ1-5; D is possibly TRBD1 (6 bases). Trimming removed 0 bases at V and 9 bases at J, with 15 bases between. The germline V gene encodes CDR1 GTSNPN and CDR2 SVGIG (reference sequence). This CDR3 is 14 amino acids long. This CDR3 is CAWSVRGGAMPQHF. In nucleotides, the CDR3 is TGTGCCTGGAGTGTAAGAGGGGGGGCGATGCCCCAGCATTTT.

The V and J genes are TRBV7-9 and TRBJ1-1; D gene uncertain. CDR3 length: 14 residues. CDR1 SEHNR and CDR2 FQNEAQ come from the germline V gene (reference sequence). V lost 1 base to trimming and J lost 0 bases, with 6 bases between them. The DNA for the CDR3 is TGTGCCAGCAGCTTAGTCATGATGAACACTGAAGCTTTCTTT. Protein: CASSLVMMNTEAFF.

The chain couples TRBV5-3 to TRBJ1-1; tentative D call: TRBD1 (5 bases). TRBV5-3 is an ORF; its function is uncertain. The germline V and J ends were trimmed by 2 bases and 4 bases, with 15 bases remaining between them. The CDR3 is made up of 15 amino acids. The CDR3 region is CARSFRRGVVTEAFF. CDR3 sequence (DNA): TGTGCCAGAAGCTTTCGACGGGGCGTGGTCACTGAAGCTTTCTTT.

V is TRBV6-1 and J is TRBJ1-1; 8 positions agree with TRBD1. CDR1 is MNHNS, CDR2 SASEGT, per germline. This CDR3 has 15 amino acids. Trimming took 10 bases from V and 5 from J; bases not matched to a gene: 15. The CDR3 DNA follows: TGTGCCACCAGGAAGACAGGGGAGCCTAGGACTGAAGCTTTCTTT. It translates to CATRKTGEPRTEAFF.

The chain employs TRBV5-6 and TRBJ1-5; weak D call: TRBD1 (6 bases). Trimming took 2 bases from V and 1 from J, leaving 10 bases between them. Germline loops: CDR1 SGHDT, CDR2 YYEEEE. CDR3 length: 15 amino acids. This CDR3 reads CASSLLGASNQPQHF. The CDR3 nucleotides read TGTGCCAGCAGCTTATTGGGGGCCAGCAATCAGCCCCAGCATTTT.

This chain joins TRBV6-1 and TRBJ2-1; 7 bases agree with TRBD2. V was pared by 7 bases and J by 3 bases, with 3 bases of the junction left unmatched. The germline V gene has CDR1 MNHNS and CDR2 SASEGT. The CDR3 spans 13 residues. The chain's CDR3 is CASKLANYNEQFF. The CDR3 nucleotides are TGTGCCAGCAAACTAGCGAACTACAATGAGCAGTTCTTC.

This chain uses TRBV20-1 with TRBJ2-7; no clear D gene. This CDR3 spans 11 amino acids. Germline CDR1 is DFQATT and CDR2 is SNEGSKA (reference sequence). The ends were cut back, 4 bases at V and 5 bases at J, with 9 bases in the middle. This CDR3 is CSAIPRDEQYF. CDR3 nucleotide sequence: TGCAGTGCTATCCCAAGGGACGAGCAGTACTTC.

The chain joins TRBV6-2 or TRBV6-3 to TRBJ2-1, with D perhaps matching TRBD2 (6 bases). In germline, CDR1 is MNHEY, CDR2 SVGEGT. V lost 6 bases and J lost 5, with 14 bases in between. There are 14 residues in the CDR3. The CDR3 DNA sequence: TGTGCCAGCAGACAAACGGCTAGCGACAATGAGCAGTTCTTC. Protein product: CASRQTASDNEQFF.

A single count supports this clonotype. The chain employs TRBV6-5 and TRBJ1-1; tentatively, D is TRBD1 (5 bases). This CDR3 region has 15 residues. CDR1 and CDR2 (germline): MNHEY, SVGAGI. The germline V and J ends were trimmed by 2 bases and 10 bases, with 20 bases remaining between them. The CDR3 DNA sequence: TGTGCCAGCAGTTACGAACCCCAGACAGTCAGATCAGCTTTCTTT. Its protein is CASSYEPQTVRSAFF.

The V call is TRBV30, the J call TRBJ2-3; D may be TRBD2 (5 bases). There are 14 residues in the CDR3. Trimming removed 2 bases at V and 7 bases at J, with 16 bases between. Germline V lookup: CDR1 GTSNPN, CDR2 SVGIG (reference sequence). The DNA for the CDR3 is TGTGCCTGGAGTACCCACGGGAAGGTGAATACGCAGTATTTT. It specifies CAWSTHGKVNTQYF.

V and J are TRBV30 and TRBJ1-5; D not certain. V was trimmed by 6 bases and J by 6 bases, leaving 12 bases between them. The CDR3 has 12 amino acids. Per germline, CDR1 GTSNPN and CDR2 SVGIG (reference sequence). Here the CDR3 DNA reads TGTGCCTGTTCACAGCCAGGTCAGCCCCAGCATTTT. Translating it yields CACSQPGQPQHF.

The chain joins TRBV30 to TRBJ1-2, with TRBD1 matching over 7 bases. Losses at the gene ends were 1 base for V and 0 bases for J; bases not matched to a gene: 2. This CDR3 has 14 residues. The germline CDR1 and CDR2 sequences are GTSNPN and SVGIG (reference sequence). For the CDR3, the DNA is TGTGCCTGGAGTGCGGGACAGCCTAACTATGGCTACACCTTC. Amino acids: CAWSAGQPNYGYTF.

CDR3 DNA sequence: TGTGCCAGCAGCTTCGGAAGCGGGAGCGCCCACGAGCAGTACTTC. It codes for CASSFGSGSAHEQYF. This rearrangement joins TRBV7-2 to TRBJ2-7; 8 bases align to TRBD2. The germline V gene has CDR1 SGHTA and CDR2 FQGNSA. The CDR3 covers 15 residues. The J segment lost 5 bases and the V segment lost 3 bases, leaving 9 bases of the junction unmatched.

The chain uses TRBV15 and TRBJ1-2; D is unresolved. Looked up from germline, CDR1 is LNHNV and CDR2 is YYDKDF (reference sequence). Trimming stripped 1 base from V and 1 base from J, with 7 bases between. This CDR3 contains 14 residues. The DNA of the CDR3 is TGTGCCACCAGCAGAGGTCAGGTTAACTATGGCTACACCTTC. Translating it yields CATSRGQVNYGYTF.

The chain employs TRBV7-8 and TRBJ1-6; possibly TRBD1 for D (5 bases). Germline V gives CDR1 SGHVS, CDR2 FQNEAQ. Trimming shortened V by 5 bases and J by 7 bases, and 18 bases separated the two germline ends. This CDR3 comprises 16 residues. CDR3 residues: CASSRTAQVMNSPLHF. In DNA form, the CDR3 reads TGTGCCAGCAGCCGTACTGCACAGGTGATGAATTCACCCCTCCACTTT.

This sequence joins TRBV6-1 and TRBJ1-5; no firm D call. Germline loops: CDR1 MNHNS, CDR2 SASEGT. The CDR3 has 11 residues. V lost 11 bases to trimming and J lost 7 bases, with 12 bases between them. The chain's CDR3 is CASSAGQPQHF. In DNA form, the CDR3 reads TGTGCCTCCTCAGCGGGACAGCCCCAGCATTTT.

This chain joins TRBV28 and TRBJ1-5, with TRBD1 as a possible D gene (5 bases). The V gene's germline CDR1 is MDHEN and CDR2 SYDVKM. The V end was cut by 4 bases, the J end by 7 bases, with 17 bases between. This CDR3 is built from 15 residues. The DNA of the CDR3 is TGTGCCAGCAGTTCGCCCCGACAGCCGAGGCAGCCCCAGCATTTT. Translation: CASSSPRQPRQPQHF.

The rearrangement uses TRBV27 and TRBJ2-7; the D gene is possibly TRBD2 (6 bases). V dropped 9 bases and J dropped 4 bases, with 19 bases sitting between them. The CDR3 is made up of 14 amino acids. Germline V gives CDR1 MNHEY, CDR2 SMNVEV (reference sequence). The CDR3 protein is CASHPGTRSYEQYF. DNA for the CDR3: TGTGCCAGTCACCCCGGGACTCGAAGTTACGAGCAGTACTTC.

The chain joins TRBV5-1 to TRBJ2-3; D remains unclear. Trimming pared 0 bases from V and 5 bases from J, leaving 7 bases between. The CDR3 spans 13 residues. Germline CDR1 is SGHRS and CDR2 is YFSETQ. This chain's CDR3 is CASSLAFGDTQYF. CDR3 nucleotides: TGCGCCAGCAGCTTGGCCTTTGGAGATACGCAGTATTTT.